This T cell receptor beta chain was documented in a study of cytomegalovirus exposure and HLA in healthy donors. Regarding the study as a whole: A later analysis found TCR association rates differed by HLA locus, highest for DRB1 and lowest for HLA-C. Cytomegalovirus-associated TCR beta chains were listed, numbering under 200. Beyond CMV serostatus, there was no information to go on about immune exposure.

Turning to this clone: Its specificity is not known.

It was with 60 Vbeta and 13 Jbeta primers that the PCR ran. The method was immunoSEQ multiplex PCR; TCRdb's version includes in-frame clones alone and lacks a portion of them. The data contain about 130,000 clones, about 10% of them singletons. Germline CDR1 reads SEHNR; CDR2 reads FQNEAQ (reference sequence). Trimming removed 5 bases from V and 3 bases from J; junction bases left unmatched: 3. This CDR3 has 16 amino acids. This clonotype was obtained from a woman aged 18-35 years in good health and CMV-seropositive. Input material: PBMCs. The gene calls are TRBV7-9 and TRBJ2-2; 13 nucleotides align to TRBD2. The CDR3 spells CASSVLAGGDTGELFF. The CDR3 nucleotides read TGTGCCAGCAGCGTACTAGCGGGAGGGGACACCGGGGAGCTGTTTTTT.